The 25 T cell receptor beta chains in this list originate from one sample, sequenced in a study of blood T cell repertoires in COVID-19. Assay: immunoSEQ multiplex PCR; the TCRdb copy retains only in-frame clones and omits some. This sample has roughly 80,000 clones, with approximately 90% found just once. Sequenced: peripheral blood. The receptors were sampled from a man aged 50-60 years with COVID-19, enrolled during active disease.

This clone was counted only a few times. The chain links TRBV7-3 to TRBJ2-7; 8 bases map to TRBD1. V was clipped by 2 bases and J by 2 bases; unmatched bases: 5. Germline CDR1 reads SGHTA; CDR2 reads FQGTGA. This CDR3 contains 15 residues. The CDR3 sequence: CASSLSGTGPYEQYF. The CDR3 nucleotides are TGTGCCAGCAGCTTATCTGGGACAGGCCCCTACGAGCAGTACTTC.

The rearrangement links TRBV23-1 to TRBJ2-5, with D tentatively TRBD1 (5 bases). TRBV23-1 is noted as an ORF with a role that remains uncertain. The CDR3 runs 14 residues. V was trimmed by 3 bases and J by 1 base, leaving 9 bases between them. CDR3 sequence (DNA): TGCGCCAGCAGTCATCAGGGCAGCCAAGAGACCCAGTACTTC. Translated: CASSHQGSQETQYF.

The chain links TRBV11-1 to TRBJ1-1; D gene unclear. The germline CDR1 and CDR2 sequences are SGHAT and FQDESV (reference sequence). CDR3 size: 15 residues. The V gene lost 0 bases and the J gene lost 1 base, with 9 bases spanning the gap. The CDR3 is CASSLAPGGNTEAFF. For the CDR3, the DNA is TGTGCCAGCAGCTTAGCACCCGGAGGGAACACTGAAGCTTTCTTT. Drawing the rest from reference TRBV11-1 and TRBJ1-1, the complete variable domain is EAEVAQSPRYKITEKSQAVAFWCDPISGHATLYWYRQILGQGPELLVQFQDESVVDDSQLPKDRFSAERLKGVDSTLKIQPAELGDSAMYLCASSLAPGGNTEAFFGQGTRLTVV.

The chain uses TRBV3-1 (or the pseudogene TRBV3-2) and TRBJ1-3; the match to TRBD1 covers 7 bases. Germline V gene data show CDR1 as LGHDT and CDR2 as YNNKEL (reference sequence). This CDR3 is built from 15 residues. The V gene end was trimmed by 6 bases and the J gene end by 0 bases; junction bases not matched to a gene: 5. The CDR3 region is CASRPTGFSGNTIYF. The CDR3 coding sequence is TGTGCCAGCAGGCCGACAGGGTTCTCTGGAAACACCATATATTTT.

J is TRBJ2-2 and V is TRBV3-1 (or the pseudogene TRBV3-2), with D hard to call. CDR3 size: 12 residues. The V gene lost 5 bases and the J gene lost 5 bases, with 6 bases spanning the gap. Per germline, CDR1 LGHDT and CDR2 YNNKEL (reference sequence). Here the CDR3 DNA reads TGTGCCAGCAGCTCCTCGACCGGGGAGCTGTTTTTT. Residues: CASSSSTGELFF.

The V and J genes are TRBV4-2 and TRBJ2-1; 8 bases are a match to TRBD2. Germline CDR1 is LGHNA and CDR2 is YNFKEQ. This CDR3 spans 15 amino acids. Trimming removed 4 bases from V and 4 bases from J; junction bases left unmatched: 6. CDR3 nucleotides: TGTGCCAGCAGCCCTCAGCGGGAGCGGTACAATGAGCAGTTCTTC. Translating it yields CASSPQRERYNEQFF.

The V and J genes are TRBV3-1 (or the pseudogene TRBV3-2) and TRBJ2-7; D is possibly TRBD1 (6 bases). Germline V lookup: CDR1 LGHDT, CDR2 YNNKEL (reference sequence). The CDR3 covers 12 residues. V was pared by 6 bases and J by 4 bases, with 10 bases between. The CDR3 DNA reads TGTGCCAGCAGTGCAGGGGTTTACGAGCAGTACTTC. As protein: CASSAGVYEQYF.

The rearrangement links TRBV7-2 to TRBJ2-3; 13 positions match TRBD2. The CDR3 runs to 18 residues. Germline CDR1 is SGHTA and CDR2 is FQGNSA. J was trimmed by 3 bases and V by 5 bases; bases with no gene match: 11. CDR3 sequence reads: CASSGGTSGTLGTDTQYF. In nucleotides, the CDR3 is TGTGCCAGCAGCGGAGGGACTAGCGGGACATTGGGGACAGATACGCAGTATTTT.

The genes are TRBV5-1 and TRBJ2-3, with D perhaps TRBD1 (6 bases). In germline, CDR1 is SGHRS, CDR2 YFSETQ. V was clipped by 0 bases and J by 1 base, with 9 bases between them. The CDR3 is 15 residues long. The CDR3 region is CASSLEGQRTDTQYF. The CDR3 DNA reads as TGCGCCAGCAGCTTGGAAGGACAGCGCACAGATACGCAGTATTTT.

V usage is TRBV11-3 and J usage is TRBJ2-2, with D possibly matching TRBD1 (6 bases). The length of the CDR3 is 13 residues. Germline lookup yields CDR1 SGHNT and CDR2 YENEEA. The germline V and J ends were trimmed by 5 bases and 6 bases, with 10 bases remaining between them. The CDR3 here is CASSPGQPGELFF. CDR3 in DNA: TGTGCCAGCAGCCCCGGACAGCCCGGGGAGCTGTTTTTT.

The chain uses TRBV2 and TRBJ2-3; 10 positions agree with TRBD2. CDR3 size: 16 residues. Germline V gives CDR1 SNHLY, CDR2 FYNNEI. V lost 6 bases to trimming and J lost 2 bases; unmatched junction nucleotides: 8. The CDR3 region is CASSPPGLAATDTQYF. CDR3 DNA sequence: TGTGCCAGCAGCCCTCCCGGACTAGCGGCCACAGATACGCAGTATTTT.

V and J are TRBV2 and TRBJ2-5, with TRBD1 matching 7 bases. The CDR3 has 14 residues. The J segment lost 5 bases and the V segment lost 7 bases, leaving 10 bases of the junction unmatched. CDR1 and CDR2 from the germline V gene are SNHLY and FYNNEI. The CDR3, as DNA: TGTGCCAGCACCGGCACGACAGGGTTGGAGACCCAGTACTTC. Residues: CASTGTTGLETQYF.

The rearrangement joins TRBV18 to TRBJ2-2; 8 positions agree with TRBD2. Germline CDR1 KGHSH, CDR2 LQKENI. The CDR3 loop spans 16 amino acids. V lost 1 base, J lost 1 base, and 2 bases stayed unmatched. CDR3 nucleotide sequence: TGTGCCAGCTCACCACTAGCGGGGAAGAACACCGGGGAGCTGTTTTTT. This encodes CASSPLAGKNTGELFF.

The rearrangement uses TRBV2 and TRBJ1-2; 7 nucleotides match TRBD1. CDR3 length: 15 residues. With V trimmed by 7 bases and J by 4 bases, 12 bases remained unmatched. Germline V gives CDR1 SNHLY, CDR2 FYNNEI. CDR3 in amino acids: CASTPSGTALYGYTF. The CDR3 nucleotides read TGTGCCAGCACACCTTCGGGGACAGCCCTCTATGGCTACACCTTC.

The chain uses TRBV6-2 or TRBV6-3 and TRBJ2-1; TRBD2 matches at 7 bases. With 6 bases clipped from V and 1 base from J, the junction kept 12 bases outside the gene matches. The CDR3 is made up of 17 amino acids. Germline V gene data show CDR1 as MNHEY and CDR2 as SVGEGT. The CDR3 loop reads CASSRLGWGGSYNEQFF. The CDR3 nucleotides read TGTGCCAGCAGCCGCCTAGGGTGGGGGGGGTCCTACAATGAGCAGTTCTTC.

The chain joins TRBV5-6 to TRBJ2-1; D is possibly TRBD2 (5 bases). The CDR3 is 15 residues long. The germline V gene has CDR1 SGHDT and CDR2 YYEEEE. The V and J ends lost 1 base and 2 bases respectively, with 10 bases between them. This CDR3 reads CASSLIAPAYNEQFF. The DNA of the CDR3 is TGTGCCAGCAGCTTGATAGCGCCCGCCTACAATGAGCAGTTCTTC.

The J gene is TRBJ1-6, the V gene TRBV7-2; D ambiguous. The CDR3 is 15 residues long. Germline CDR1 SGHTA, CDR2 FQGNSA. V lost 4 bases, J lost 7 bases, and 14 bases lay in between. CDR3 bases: TGTGCCAGCAGCTCGAACGGAGGACCAAATTCACCCCTCCACTTT. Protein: CASSSNGGPNSPLHF.

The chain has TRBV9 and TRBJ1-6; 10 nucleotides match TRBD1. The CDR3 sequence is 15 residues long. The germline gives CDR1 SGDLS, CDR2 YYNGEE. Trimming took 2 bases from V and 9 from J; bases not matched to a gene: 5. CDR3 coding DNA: TGTGCCAGCAGCGTCGACAGGGGGCAGGGTTCACCCCTCCACTTT. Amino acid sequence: CASSVDRGQGSPLHF.

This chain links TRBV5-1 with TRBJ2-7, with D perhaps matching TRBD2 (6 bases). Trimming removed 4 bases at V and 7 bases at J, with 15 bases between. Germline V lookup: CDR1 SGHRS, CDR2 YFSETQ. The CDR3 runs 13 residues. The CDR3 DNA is TGCGCCAGCAGCCTCGTCGGGGGAAGGGAGCAGTACGTC. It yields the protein CASSLVGGREQYV.

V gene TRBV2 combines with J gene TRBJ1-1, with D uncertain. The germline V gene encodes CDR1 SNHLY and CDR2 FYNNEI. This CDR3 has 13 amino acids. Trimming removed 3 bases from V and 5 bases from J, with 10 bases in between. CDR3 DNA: TGTGCCAGCAGTGAGGCTAAGCGGACTGAAGCTTTCTTT. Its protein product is CASSEAKRTEAFF.

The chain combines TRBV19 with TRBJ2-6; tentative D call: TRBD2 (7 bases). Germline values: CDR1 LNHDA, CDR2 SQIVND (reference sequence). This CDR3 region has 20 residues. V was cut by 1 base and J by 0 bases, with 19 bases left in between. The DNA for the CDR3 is TGTGCCAGTAGTATAGTTCCGGGGGGACAATCGTTCTCTGGGGCCAACGTCCTGACTTTC. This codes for CASSIVPGGQSFSGANVLTF.

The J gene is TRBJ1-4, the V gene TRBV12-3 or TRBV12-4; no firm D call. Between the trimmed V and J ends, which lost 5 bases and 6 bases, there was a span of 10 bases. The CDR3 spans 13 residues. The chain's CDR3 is CASSRTGDEKLFF. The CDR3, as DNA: TGTGCCAGCAGTCGGACTGGGGATGAAAAACTGTTTTTT.

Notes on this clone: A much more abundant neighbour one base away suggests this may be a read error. In nucleotides, the CDR3 is TGTGCCAGCAGCTTAGCCCCGAAGGACACCTCGAACATCGGGGAGCTGTTTTTT. It translates to CASSLAPKDTSNIGELFF. V gene TRBV7-2 combines with J gene TRBJ2-2; D possibly corresponds to TRBD1 (5 bases). Germline V gives CDR1 SGHTA, CDR2 FQGNSA. The CDR3 runs to 18 residues.

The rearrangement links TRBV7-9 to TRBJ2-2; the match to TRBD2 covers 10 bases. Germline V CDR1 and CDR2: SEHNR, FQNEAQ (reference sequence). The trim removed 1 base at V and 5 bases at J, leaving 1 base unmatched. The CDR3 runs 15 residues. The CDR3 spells CASSLGLAGTGELFF. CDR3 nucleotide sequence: TGTGCCAGCAGCTTAGGACTAGCGGGTACCGGGGAGCTGTTTTTT.

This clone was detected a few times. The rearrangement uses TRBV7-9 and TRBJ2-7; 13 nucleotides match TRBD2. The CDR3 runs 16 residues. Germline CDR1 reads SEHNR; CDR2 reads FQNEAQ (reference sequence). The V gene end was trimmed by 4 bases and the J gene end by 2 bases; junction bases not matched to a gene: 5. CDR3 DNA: TGTGCCAGCAGCTCCGGGACTAGCGGGAACCCCTACGAGCAGTACTTC. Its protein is CASSSGTSGNPYEQYF.